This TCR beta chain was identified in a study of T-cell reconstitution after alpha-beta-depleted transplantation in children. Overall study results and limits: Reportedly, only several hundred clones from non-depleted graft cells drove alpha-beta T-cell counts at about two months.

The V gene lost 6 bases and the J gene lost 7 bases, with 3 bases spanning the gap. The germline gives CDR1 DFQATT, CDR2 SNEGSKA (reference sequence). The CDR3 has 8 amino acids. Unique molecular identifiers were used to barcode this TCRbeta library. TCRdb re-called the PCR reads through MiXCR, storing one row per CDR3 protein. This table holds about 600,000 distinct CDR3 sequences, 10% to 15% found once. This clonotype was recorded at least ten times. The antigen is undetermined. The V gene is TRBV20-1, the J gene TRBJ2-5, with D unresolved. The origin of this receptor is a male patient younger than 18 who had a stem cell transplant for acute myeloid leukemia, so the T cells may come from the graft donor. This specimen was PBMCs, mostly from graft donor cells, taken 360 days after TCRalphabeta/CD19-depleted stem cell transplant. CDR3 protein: CSAGTQYF. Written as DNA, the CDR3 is TGCAGTGCGGGGACCCAGTACTTC.